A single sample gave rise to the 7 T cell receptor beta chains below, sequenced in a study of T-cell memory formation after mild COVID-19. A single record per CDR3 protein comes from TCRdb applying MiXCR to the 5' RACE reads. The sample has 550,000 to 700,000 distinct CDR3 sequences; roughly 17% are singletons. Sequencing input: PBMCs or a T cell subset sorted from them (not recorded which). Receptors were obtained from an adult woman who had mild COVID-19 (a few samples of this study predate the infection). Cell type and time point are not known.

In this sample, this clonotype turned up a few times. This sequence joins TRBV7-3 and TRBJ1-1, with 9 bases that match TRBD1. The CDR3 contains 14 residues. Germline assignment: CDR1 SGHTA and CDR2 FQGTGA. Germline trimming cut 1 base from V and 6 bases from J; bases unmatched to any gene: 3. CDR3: CASSLSHRGPEAFF. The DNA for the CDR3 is TGTGCCAGCAGCTTAAGTCACAGGGGGCCTGAAGCTTTCTTT.

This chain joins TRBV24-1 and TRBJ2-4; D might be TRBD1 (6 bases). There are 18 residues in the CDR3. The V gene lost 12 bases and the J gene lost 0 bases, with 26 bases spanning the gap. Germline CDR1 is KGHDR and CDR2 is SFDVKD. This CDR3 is CASTGLPGTQLAKNIQYF. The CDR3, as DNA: TGTGCCTCTACGGGCCTTCCAGGGACACAGCTAGCCAAAAACATTCAGTACTTC.

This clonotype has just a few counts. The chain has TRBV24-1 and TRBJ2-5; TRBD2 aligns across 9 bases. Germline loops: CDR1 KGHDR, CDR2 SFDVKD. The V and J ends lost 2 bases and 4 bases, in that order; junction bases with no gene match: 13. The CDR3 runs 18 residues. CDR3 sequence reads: CATSDSHPRTSATETQYF. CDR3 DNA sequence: TGTGCCACCAGTGATTCACACCCTCGGACTAGCGCAACAGAGACCCAGTACTTC.

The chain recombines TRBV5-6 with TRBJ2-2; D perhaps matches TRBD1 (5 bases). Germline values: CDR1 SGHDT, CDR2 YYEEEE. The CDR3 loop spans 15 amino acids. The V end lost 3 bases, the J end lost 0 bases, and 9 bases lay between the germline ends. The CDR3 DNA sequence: TGTGCCAGCAGCTACCGACAGACGAACACCGGGGAGCTGTTTTTT. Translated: CASSYRQTNTGELFF.

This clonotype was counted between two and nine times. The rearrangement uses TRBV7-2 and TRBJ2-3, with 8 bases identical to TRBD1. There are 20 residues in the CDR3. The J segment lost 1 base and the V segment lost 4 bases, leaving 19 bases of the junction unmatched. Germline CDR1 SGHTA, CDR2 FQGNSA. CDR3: CASSYPRGQGAFPGTDTQYF. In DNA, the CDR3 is TGTGCCAGCAGCTACCCCAGGGGGCAGGGGGCATTCCCCGGCACAGATACGCAGTATTTT.

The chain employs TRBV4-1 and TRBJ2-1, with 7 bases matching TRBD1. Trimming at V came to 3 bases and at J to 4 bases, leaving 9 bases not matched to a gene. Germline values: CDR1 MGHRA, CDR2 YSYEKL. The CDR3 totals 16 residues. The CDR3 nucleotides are TGCGCCAGCAGCCACCCCGGGACAGAGGTATACAATGAGCAGTTCTTC. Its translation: CASSHPGTEVYNEQFF.

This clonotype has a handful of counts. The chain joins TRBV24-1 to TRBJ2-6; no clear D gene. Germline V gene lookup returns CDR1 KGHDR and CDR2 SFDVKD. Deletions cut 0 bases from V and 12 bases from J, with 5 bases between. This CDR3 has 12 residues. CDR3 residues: CATSDLGVVLTF. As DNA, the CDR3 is TGTGCCACCAGTGATTTGGGGGTCGTCCTGACTTTC.